This paragraph covers one T cell receptor beta chain sequence. Its antigen is not identified. Assay: immunoSEQ multiplex PCR; the TCRdb copy retains only in-frame clones and omits some. The sample carries under 80,000 clones, 93% recorded once. This entry is derived from a study of OX40 agonist ivuxolimab in advanced cancers. Study-level points and caveats: Some patients without response likewise showed low normalized clonal expansion.

This CDR3 region has 14 residues. V shed 3 bases and J shed 4 bases, with 11 bases lying between them. The germline gives CDR1 SGHTS, CDR2 YDEGEE. This sample comprised CD4+ or CD8+ T cells sorted from blood, obtained in a trial of the OX40 agonist ivuxolimab. The sequence derives from an adult with an advanced solid tumor such as melanoma, head and neck, liver or kidney cancer. The gene calls are TRBV5-8 and TRBJ2-4; D is possibly TRBD2 (6 bases). The CDR3 DNA reads TGTGCCAGCAGCTCCAGCGGGCCGAAAAACATTCAGTACTTC. Translation: CASSSSGPKNIQYF. The variable domain in full, completed from reference TRBV5-8 and TRBJ2-4, reads EAGVTQSPTHLIKTRGQQATLRCSPISGHTSVYWYQQALGLGLQFLLWYDEGEERNRGNFPPRFSGRQFPNYSSELNVNALELEDSALYLCASSSSGPKNIQYFGAGTRLSVL.